This entry concerns a single TCR beta chain. Its specificity is unknown. The data derive from a study of T cells in localized non-small cell lung cancer. V shed 5 bases and J 6 bases; nucleotides not matched to a gene: 10. The germline V gene has CDR1 MDHEN and CDR2 SYDVKM. This CDR3 is 15 amino acids long. Study-wide results and limits: A higher density of T cells in blood coincided with extended overall survival. The study found T cell clonality highest in uninvolved adjacent lung, above tumor. Tumor samples were not multi-region, leaving intratumor heterogeneity unexcluded. Of the top 100 tumor clones, median approximately 60 were in adjacent lung, 25 to 30 among its top 100.

Sequenced by immunoSEQ multiplex PCR; TCRdb stores in-frame clones only, minus some. The table lists about 2,400 clones, 21% of them singletons, with 12% in the top ten. The V and J genes are TRBV28 and TRBJ2-3, with 8 positions matching TRBD2. The source of this sequence is a man aged 40 to 70 with stage I lung adenocarcinoma. The specimen was lung tumor tissue, collected before any cancer treatment. The CDR3 is CASSPPGLVEDTQYF. Here the CDR3 DNA reads TGTGCCAGCAGTCCCCCGGGACTAGTCGAGGATACGCAGTATTTT.